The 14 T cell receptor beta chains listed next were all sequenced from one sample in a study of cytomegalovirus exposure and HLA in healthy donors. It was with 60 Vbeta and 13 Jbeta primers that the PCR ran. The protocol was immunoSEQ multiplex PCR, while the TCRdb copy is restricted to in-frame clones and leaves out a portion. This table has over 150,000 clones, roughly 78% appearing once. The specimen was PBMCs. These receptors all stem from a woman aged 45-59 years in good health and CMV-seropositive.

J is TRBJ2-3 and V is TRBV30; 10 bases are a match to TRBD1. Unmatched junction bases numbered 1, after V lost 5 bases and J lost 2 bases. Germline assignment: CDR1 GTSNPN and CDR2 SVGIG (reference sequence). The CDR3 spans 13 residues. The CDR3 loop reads CAWGTGDTDTQYF. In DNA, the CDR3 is TGTGCCTGGGGGACAGGGGACACAGATACGCAGTATTTT.

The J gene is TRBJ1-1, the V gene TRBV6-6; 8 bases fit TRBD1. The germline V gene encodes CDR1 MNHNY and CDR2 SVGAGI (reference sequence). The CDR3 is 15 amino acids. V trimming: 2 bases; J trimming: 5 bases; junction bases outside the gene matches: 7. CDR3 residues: CASSYLGQGGTEAFF. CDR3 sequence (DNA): TGTGCCAGCAGTTACCTCGGACAGGGAGGGACTGAAGCTTTCTTT.

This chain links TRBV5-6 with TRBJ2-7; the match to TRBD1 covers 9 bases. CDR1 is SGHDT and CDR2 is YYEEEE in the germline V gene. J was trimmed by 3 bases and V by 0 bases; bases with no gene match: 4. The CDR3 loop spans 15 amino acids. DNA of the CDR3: TGTGCCAGCAGCTTGGTTGGGACAGGGAACTACGAGCAGTACTTC. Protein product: CASSLVGTGNYEQYF.

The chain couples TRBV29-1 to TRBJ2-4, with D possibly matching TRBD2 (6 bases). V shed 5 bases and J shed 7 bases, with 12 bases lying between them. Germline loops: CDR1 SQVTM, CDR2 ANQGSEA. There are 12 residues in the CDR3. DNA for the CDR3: TGCAGCGTTCAACGGGAGTGGAACATTCAGTACTTC. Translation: CSVQREWNIQYF.

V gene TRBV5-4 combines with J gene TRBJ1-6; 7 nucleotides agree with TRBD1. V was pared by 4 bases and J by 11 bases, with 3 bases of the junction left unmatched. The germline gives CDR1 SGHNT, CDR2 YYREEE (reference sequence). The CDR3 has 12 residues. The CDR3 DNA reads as TGTGCCAGCAGCGGGGACAGCGCACCCCTCCACTTT. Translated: CASSGDSAPLHF.

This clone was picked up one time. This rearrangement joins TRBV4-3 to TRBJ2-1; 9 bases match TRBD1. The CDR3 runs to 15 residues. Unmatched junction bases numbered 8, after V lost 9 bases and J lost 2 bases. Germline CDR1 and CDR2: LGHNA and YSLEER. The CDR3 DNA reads TGCGCCAGTGGCCGGGACAGGGAAACCTACAATGAGCAGTTCTTC. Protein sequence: CASGRDRETYNEQFF.

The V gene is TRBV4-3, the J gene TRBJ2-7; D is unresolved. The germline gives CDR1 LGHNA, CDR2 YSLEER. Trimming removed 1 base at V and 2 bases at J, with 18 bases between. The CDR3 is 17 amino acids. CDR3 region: CASSQVFSTTETYEQYF. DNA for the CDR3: TGCGCCAGCAGCCAAGTTTTCTCAACCACAGAGACCTACGAGCAGTACTTC.

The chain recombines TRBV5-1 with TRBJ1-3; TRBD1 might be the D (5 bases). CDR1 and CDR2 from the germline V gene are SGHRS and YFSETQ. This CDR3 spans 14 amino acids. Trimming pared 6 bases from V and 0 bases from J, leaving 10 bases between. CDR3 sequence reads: CASNTGYSGNTIYF. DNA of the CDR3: TGCGCCAGCAATACAGGTTACTCTGGAAACACCATATATTTT.

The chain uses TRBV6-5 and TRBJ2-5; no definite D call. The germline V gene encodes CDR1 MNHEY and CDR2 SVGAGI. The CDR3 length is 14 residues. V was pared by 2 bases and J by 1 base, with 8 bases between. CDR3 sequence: CASSYTRIQETQYF. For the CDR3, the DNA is TGTGCCAGCAGTTACACGAGGATCCAAGAGACCCAGTACTTC.

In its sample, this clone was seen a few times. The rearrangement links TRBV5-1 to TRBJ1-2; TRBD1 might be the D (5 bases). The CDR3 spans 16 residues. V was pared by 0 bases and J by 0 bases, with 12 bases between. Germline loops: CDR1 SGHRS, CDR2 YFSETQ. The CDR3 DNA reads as TGCGCCAGCAGCTTGGTATTGGGGGGGACTAACTATGGCTACACCTTC. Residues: CASSLVLGGTNYGYTF.

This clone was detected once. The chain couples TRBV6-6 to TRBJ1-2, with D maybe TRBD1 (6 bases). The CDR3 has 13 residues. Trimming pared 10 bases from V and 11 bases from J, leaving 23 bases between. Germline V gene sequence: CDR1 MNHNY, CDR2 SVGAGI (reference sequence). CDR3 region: CATDSGTRSTYTF. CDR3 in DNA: TGTGCCACCGACTCCGGGACACGGTCAACATACACCTTC.

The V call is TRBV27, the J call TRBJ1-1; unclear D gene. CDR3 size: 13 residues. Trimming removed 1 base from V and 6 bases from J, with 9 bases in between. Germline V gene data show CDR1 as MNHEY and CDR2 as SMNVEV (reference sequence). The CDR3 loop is CASSLWRNSEAFF. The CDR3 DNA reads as TGTGCCAGCAGTTTATGGAGGAATTCTGAAGCTTTCTTT.

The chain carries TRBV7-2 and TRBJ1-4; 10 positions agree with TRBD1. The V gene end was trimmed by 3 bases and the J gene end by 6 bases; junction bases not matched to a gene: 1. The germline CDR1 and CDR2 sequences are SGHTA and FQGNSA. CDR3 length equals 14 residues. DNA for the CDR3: TGTGCCAGCAGCTTCGGGACAGGGGATGAAAAACTGTTTTTT. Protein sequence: CASSFGTGDEKLFF.

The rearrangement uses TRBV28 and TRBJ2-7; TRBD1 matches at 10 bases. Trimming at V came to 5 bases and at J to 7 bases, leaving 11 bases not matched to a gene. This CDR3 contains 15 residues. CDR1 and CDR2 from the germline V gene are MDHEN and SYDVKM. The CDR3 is CASSPRQGAVEEQYF. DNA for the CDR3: TGTGCCAGCAGTCCCCGACAGGGGGCAGTGGAGGAGCAGTACTTC.